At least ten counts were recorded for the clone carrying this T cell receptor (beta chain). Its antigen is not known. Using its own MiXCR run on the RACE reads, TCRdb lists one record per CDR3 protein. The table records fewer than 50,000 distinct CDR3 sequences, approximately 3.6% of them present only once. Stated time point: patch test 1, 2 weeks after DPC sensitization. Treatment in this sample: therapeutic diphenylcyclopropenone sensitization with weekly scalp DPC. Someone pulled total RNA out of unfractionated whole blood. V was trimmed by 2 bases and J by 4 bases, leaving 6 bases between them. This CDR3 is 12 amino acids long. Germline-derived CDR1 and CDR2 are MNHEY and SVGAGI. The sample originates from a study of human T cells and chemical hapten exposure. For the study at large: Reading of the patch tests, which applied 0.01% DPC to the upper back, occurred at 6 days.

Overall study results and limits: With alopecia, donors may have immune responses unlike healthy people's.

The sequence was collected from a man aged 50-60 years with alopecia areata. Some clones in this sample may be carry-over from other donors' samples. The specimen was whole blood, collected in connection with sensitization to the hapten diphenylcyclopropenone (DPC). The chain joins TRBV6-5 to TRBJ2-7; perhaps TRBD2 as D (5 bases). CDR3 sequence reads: CASSYEGYEQYF. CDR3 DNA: TGTGCCAGCAGTTACGAGGGTTACGAGCAGTACTTC.